This is a list of T cell receptor beta chains from one sample in a study of shared clonotypes between healthy human individuals. This table comes from immunoSEQ multiplex PCR, and its TCRdb copy is limited to in-frame clones, with some not included. The sample lists more than 2,000,000 clones, around nine tenths occurring once. Sequencing was performed on naive CD4+ T cells sorted from blood. The receptors were gathered from a man aged 18 to 35 in good health. Each CDR3 is given with its conserved first and last residue. A D gene is named only where the DNA matches it firmly. Where a row states a size, it is once, few, many or the class of an expanded clone; other rows omit it.

>.|.|TRBJ1-5|TRBV28
CASVSASNQPQHF
TGTGCCAGCGTTTCAGCTAGCAATCAGCCCCAGCATTTT
>.|.|TRBJ2-3|TRBV7-7
CASSSSPGRDTQYF
TGTGCTAGCAGCTCTTCCCCGGGACGAGATACGCAGTATTTT
>.|once|TRBJ2-1|TRBV7-2
CASSGFSYNEQFF
TGTGCCAGCAGCGGATTCTCCTACAATGAGCAGTTCTTC
>.|.|TRBJ1-5|TRBV19
CASSIVQGGLIGQPQHF
TGTGCCAGTAGTATCGTACAGGGAGGATTGATAGGGCAGCCCCAGCATTTT
>.|once|TRBJ2-7|TRBV10-3
CAIGPQLYEQYF
TGTGCCATCGGCCCCCAGCTCTACGAGCAGTACTTC
>.|.|TRBJ2-7|TRBV28
CASSPGDTYEQYF
TGTGCCAGCAGCCCCGGGGACACCTACGAGCAGTACTTC
>.|.|TRBJ2-3|TRBV9
CASSVVEGARDTQYF
TGTGCCAGCAGCGTAGTCGAGGGAGCGAGAGATACGCAGTATTTT
>TRBD1|once|TRBJ2-3|TRBV10-1
CASSDSGISDRSGPDTQYF
TGCGCCAGCAGTGACTCGGGGATATCGGACAGGAGTGGCCCAGATACGCAGTATTTT
>.|.|TRBJ2-2|TRBV5-6
CASSPPPWQANTGELFF
TGTGCCAGCAGCCCCCCCCCATGGCAGGCCAACACCGGGGAGCTGTTTTTT
>.|once|TRBJ2-1|TRBV5-4
CASSFDRYNEQFF
TGTGCCAGCAGCTTTGACAGGTACAATGAGCAGTTCTTC
>.|few|TRBJ1-5|TRBV30
CAWSVGSYSNQPQHF
TGTGCCTGGAGTGTGGGCAGTTATAGCAATCAGCCCCAGCATTTT
>.|.|TRBJ2-1|TRBV6-5
CASSSMAGLNEQFF
TGTGCCAGCAGTTCAATGGCAGGCCTCAATGAGCAGTTCTTC
>.|.|TRBJ1-5|TRBV7-2
CASSPSSGQGNQPQHF
TGTGCCAGCAGCCCCTCGAGTGGTCAGGGAAATCAGCCCCAGCATTTT
>TRBD1|.|TRBJ1-5|TRBV9
CASSVGIGGGQPQHF
TGTGCCAGCAGCGTAGGAATAGGAGGGGGCCAGCCCCAGCATTTT
>.|.|TRBJ1-5|TRBV6-5
CASSRGRTNQPQHF
TGTGCCAGCTCCCGGGGGCGCACAAATCAGCCCCAGCATTTT
>.|.|TRBJ2-2|TRBV4-1
CASSQFAGDTGELFF
TGCGCCAGCAGCCAATTCGCAGGGGACACCGGGGAGCTGTTTTTT
>.|.|TRBJ1-5|TRBV19
CASNFGELGQPQHF
TGTGCCAGTAATTTTGGGGAGCTGGGTCAGCCCCAGCATTTT
>TRBD1|.|TRBJ1-2|TRBV15
CATSREQGSSYGYTF
TGTGCCACCAGCAGAGAACAGGGGAGTAGCTATGGCTACACCTTC
>.|.|TRBJ2-1|TRBV5-6
CASSSKTGRNSYNEQFF
TGTGCCAGCAGCTCGAAGACAGGACGGAACTCCTACAATGAGCAGTTCTTC
>.|once|TRBJ2-2|TRBV6-1
CASSVNRVPGELFF
TGTGCCAGCAGTGTGAACAGGGTTCCCGGGGAGCTGTTTTTT
>.|.|TRBJ1-2|TRBV30
CAWNRGQGLDGYTF
TGTGCCTGGAACCGCGGCCAGGGGTTAGATGGCTACACCTTC
>TRBD2|.|TRBJ2-3|TRBV2
CASKQAGVTDTQYF
TGTGCCAGCAAACAAGCGGGGGTCACAGATACGCAGTATTTT
>.|.|TRBJ1-1|TRBV6-1
CASRAAMNTEAFF
TGTGCCAGCAGGGCGGCAATGAACACTGAAGCTTTCTTT
>.|.|TRBJ2-7|TRBV5-1
CASSLSMGYEQYF
TGCGCCAGCAGCTTGTCGATGGGGTACGAGCAGTACTTC
>.|.|TRBJ1-1|TRBV2
CASTRIRLNTEAFF
TGTGCCAGCACACGGATTCGTCTGAACACTGAAGCTTTCTTT
>.|.|TRBJ2-4|TRBV18
CASSRLTAGTGKNIQYF
TGTGCCAGCTCACGATTGACTGCAGGGACTGGCAAAAACATTCAGTACTTC
>.|once|TRBJ2-7|TRBV28
CASSSTTYEQYF
TGTGCCAGCAGTTCGACCACCTACGAGCAGTACTTC
>TRBD2|.|TRBJ2-7|TRBV15
CATSRDLALAGSEQYF
TGTGCCACCAGCAGAGATTTGGCACTAGCGGGATCCGAGCAGTACTTC
>.|.|TRBJ2-2|TRBV19
CASSKGQHTGELFF
TGTGCCAGTAGTAAAGGACAGCACACCGGGGAGCTGTTTTTT
>TRBD1|.|TRBJ2-3|TRBV5-6
CASSQDRAGTDTQYF
TGTGCCAGCAGCCAAGACAGGGCTGGGACAGATACGCAGTATTTT
>.|.|TRBJ2-7|TRBV5-1
CASSQDNSYEQYF
TGCGCCAGCAGCCAGGACAATTCCTACGAGCAGTACTTC
>TRBD1|few|TRBJ1-5|TRBV28
CASSSATGTSNQPQHF
TGTGCCAGCAGTAGCGCGACAGGGACGAGCAATCAGCCCCAGCATTTT
>.|.|TRBJ2-1|TRBV30
CAWSVDNEQFF
TGTGCCTGGAGTGTTGACAATGAGCAGTTCTTC
>.|.|TRBJ2-1|TRBV7-3
CASSLAGNPYYNEQFF
TGTGCCAGCAGCTTAGCAGGGAATCCCTACTACAATGAGCAGTTCTTC
>TRBD1|once|TRBJ2-1|TRBV18
CASSPSGQGARNEQFF
TGTGCCAGCTCACCAAGCGGACAGGGGGCGCGGAATGAGCAGTTCTTC
>.|.|TRBJ1-6|TRBV7-2
CASSLGTVVNSPLHF
TGTGCCAGCAGCTTAGGGACAGTAGTAAATTCACCCCTCCACTTT
>TRBD2|.|TRBJ2-3|TRBV30
CAWRRGGADTQYF
TGTGCCTGGAGACGGGGGGGGGCAGATACGCAGTATTTT
>TRBD1|.|TRBJ2-5|TRBV9
CASSAGQGQETQYF
TGTGCCAGCAGCGCCGGACAGGGTCAAGAGACCCAGTACTTC
>.|.|TRBJ2-7|TRBV5-1
CASSVPQGGYEQYF
TGCGCCAGCAGCGTTCCCCAAGGGGGGTACGAGCAGTACTTC
>.|.|TRBJ2-1|TRBV6-5
CASSYSATLYNEQFF
TGTGCCAGCAGTTACTCGGCCACTTTATACAATGAGCAGTTCTTC
>TRBD1|.|TRBJ2-7|TRBV25-1
CASSVGTGSYEQYF
TGTGCCAGCAGTGTCGGGACAGGTTCCTACGAGCAGTACTTC